The 21 T cell receptor beta chains in this list originate from one sample, sequenced in a study of cytomegalovirus exposure and HLA in healthy donors. PCR amplification relied on 60 Vbeta primers (plus 13 Jbeta primers). The table came from immunoSEQ multiplex PCR; TCRdb's copy has only in-frame clones and leaves some out. Altogether roughly 140,000 clones are present, 60% to 80% being singletons, with the ten largest covering 1.5% to 2%. The material sequenced was PBMCs. These receptors came from a woman younger than 45 in good health and CMV-seronegative.

V and J are TRBV7-2 and TRBJ2-3; tentatively, D is TRBD2 (6 bases). This CDR3 spans 14 amino acids. The V gene lost 5 bases and the J gene lost 6 bases, with 15 bases spanning the gap. Germline-derived CDR1 and CDR2 are SGHTA and FQGNSA. CDR3 in DNA: TGTGCCAGCAGCCGGGATGGAGGGCCGGATACGCAGTATTTT. It codes for CASSRDGGPDTQYF.

The chain is built from TRBV6-1 and TRBJ2-1; possibly TRBD2 for D (6 bases). With 2 bases removed from V and 15 bases from J, the gap between germline ends came to 11 bases. The CDR3 consists of 11 residues. Germline V CDR1 and CDR2: MNHNS, SASEGT. This CDR3 is CASSELAGGFF. CDR3 sequence (DNA): TGTGCCAGCAGTGAATTGGCCGGGGGGTTCTTC.

This chain joins TRBV2 and TRBJ2-3; 7 bases are shared with TRBD2. V trimming: 7 bases; J trimming: 1 base; junction bases outside the gene matches: 11. The V gene's germline CDR1 is SNHLY and CDR2 FYNNEI. The CDR3 spans 16 residues. The CDR3 nucleotides are TGTGCCAGCACCCAGCAGGCTAGCGGACGCACAGATACGCAGTATTTT. This codes for CASTQQASGRTDTQYF.

The chain employs TRBV11-2 and TRBJ2-7, with 11 bases fitting TRBD1. From germline, CDR1 is SGHAT and CDR2 FQNNGV. The V segment lost 4 bases and the J segment 4 bases; nucleotides outside the gene matches: 9. There are 16 residues in the CDR3. CDR3 loop: CASSSPRTGGAYEQYF. CDR3 sequence (DNA): TGTGCCAGCAGCTCCCCCCGGACAGGGGGCGCTTACGAGCAGTACTTC.

The rearrangement links TRBV5-8 to TRBJ2-2, with 7 positions matching TRBD1. The CDR3 extends over 15 amino acids. V lost 3 bases, J lost 3 bases, and 5 bases stayed unmatched. In germline, CDR1 is SGHTS, CDR2 YDEGEE. The CDR3 nucleotides are TGTGCCAGCAGCTCAGGGGGTCTGTACACCGGGGAGCTGTTTTTT. It translates to CASSSGGLYTGELFF.

The V and J genes are TRBV7-3 and TRBJ2-1; D might be TRBD2 (6 bases). The germline V gene has CDR1 SGHTA and CDR2 FQGTGA. V was clipped by 2 bases and J by 9 bases, with 14 bases between them. CDR3 length equals 14 residues. The CDR3 DNA reads TGTGCCAGCAGCTTACCTTCCTCCGGGGGTGAGCAGTTCTTC. Its protein product is CASSLPSSGGEQFF.

The gene calls are TRBV5-8 and TRBJ1-2; unclear D gene. CDR1 and CDR2 from the germline V gene are SGHTS and YDEGEE. This CDR3 has 11 residues. The V and J ends lost 0 bases and 6 bases respectively, with 3 bases between them. CDR3 DNA: TGTGCCAGCAGCTTGGCCGATGGCTACACCTTC. Encoded protein: CASSLADGYTF.

This clone was seen once. CDR3 sequence reads: CASSVRRDGDEQFF. CDR3 nucleotides: TGTGCCAGCAGTGTGCGGCGAGACGGGGATGAGCAGTTCTTC. The rearrangement joins TRBV6-1 to TRBJ2-1, with D possibly matching TRBD2 (5 bases). V was shortened by 4 bases and J by 8 bases, with 15 bases between the two germline ends. The CDR3 spans 14 residues. Per germline, CDR1 MNHNS and CDR2 SASEGT.

As regards this clone: The sample holds other DNA sequences that translate to the same CDR3. The V call is TRBV2, the J call TRBJ1-5, with TRBD1 matching 8 bases. The CDR3 totals 14 residues. Germline CDR1 is SNHLY and CDR2 is FYNNEI. V lost 4 bases and J lost 2; bases outside the gene matches: 1. In nucleotides, the CDR3 is TGTGCCAGCAGTGTACAGGGGGGCAATCAGCCCCAGCATTTT. It yields the protein CASSVQGGNQPQHF.

The rearrangement links TRBV10-3 to TRBJ2-2, with 10 bases fitting TRBD2. Trimming took 10 bases from V and 1 from J; bases not matched to a gene: 9. The CDR3 is made up of 16 amino acids. The germline V gene encodes CDR1 ENHRY and CDR2 SYGVKD. CDR3 DNA: TGTGCCACTTCGAGAGCGGGAGGGGGGAACACCGGGGAGCTGTTTTTT. Its protein is CATSRAGGGNTGELFF.

This clone was counted a single time. This chain links TRBV5-6 with TRBJ2-3; 9 nucleotides line up with TRBD2. V lost 5 bases to trimming and J lost 5 bases; unmatched junction nucleotides: 12. In germline, CDR1 is SGHDT, CDR2 YYEEEE. CDR3 length: 16 residues. The CDR3 region has the DNA TGTGCCAGCAGACTCTATCGTCTAGCGGGGAGAGATACGCAGTATTTT. Its translation: CASRLYRLAGRDTQYF.

V and J are TRBV13 and TRBJ1-2, with D uncertain. V gave up 5 bases and J gave up 1 base, with 14 bases separating them. The CDR3 runs to 15 residues. The V gene's germline CDR1 is PRHDT and CDR2 FYEKMQ (reference sequence). The CDR3, as DNA: TGTGCCAGCAGCGCTCCGGGATTGCTTAACTATGGCTACACCTTC. Translating gives CASSAPGLLNYGYTF.

In this sample, this clone turned up many times. The chain couples TRBV5-1 to TRBJ1-3; D might be TRBD1 (6 bases). This CDR3 comprises 14 residues. Germline V gene sequence: CDR1 SGHRS, CDR2 YFSETQ. Trimming stripped 4 bases from V and 1 base from J, with 9 bases between. CDR3 in amino acids: CASSPQGSGNTIYF. The DNA of the CDR3 is TGCGCCAGCAGCCCACAGGGATCTGGAAACACCATATATTTT.

This clone occurred a few times. The rearrangement uses TRBV7-9 and TRBJ2-3; tentatively, D is TRBD2 (7 bases). V was cut by 5 bases and J by 5 bases, with 17 bases left in between. The CDR3 is made up of 15 amino acids. The germline V gene encodes CDR1 SEHNR and CDR2 FQNEAQ (reference sequence). CDR3 DNA sequence: TGTGCCAGCAGCCTCCTAGGGGGGGCCGGAGATACGCAGTATTTT. Residues: CASSLLGGAGDTQYF.

The chain uses TRBV2 and TRBJ1-5, with D possibly being TRBD1 (6 bases). This CDR3 spans 13 amino acids. From germline, CDR1 is SNHLY and CDR2 FYNNEI. V lost 6 bases and J lost 13, with 19 bases in between. CDR3 sequence (DNA): TGTGCCAGCAGGACGGACGGGGCAGGGGATCAGCATTTT. Its protein is CASRTDGAGDQHF.

The chain uses TRBV28 and TRBJ2-2, with TRBD2 matching 7 bases. The CDR3 has 15 amino acids. Germline V gene sequence: CDR1 MDHEN, CDR2 SYDVKM. Trimming removed 6 bases from V and 5 bases from J; junction bases left unmatched: 9. The CDR3 nucleotides read TGTGCCAGCAGCTCCCGTGGTAGCGGGACCGGGGAGCTGTTTTTT. Protein product: CASSSRGSGTGELFF.

The rearrangement uses TRBV11-1 and TRBJ2-2; no firm D call. V shed 5 bases and J shed 0 bases, with 13 bases lying between them. Germline CDR1 reads SGHAT; CDR2 reads FQDESV (reference sequence). This CDR3 is built from 16 residues. CDR3 coding DNA: TGTGCCAGCAGCGTAGGCGTTTCCGCGAACACCGGGGAGCTGTTTTTT. Its protein is CASSVGVSANTGELFF.

This chain uses TRBV20-1 with TRBJ2-7, with D hard to call. Germline lookup yields CDR1 DFQATT and CDR2 SNEGSKA (reference sequence). The CDR3 totals 10 residues. For the CDR3, the DNA is TGCAGTGCTCCCCAAAGATCACAGACCGTC. This gives the protein CSAPQRSQTV.

This chain uses TRBV5-1 with TRBJ1-4, with 10 bases fitting TRBD1. V shed 2 bases and J 6 bases; nucleotides not matched to a gene: 4. CDR1 and CDR2 (germline): SGHRS, YFSETQ. This CDR3 spans 15 amino acids. The chain's CDR3 is CASSLTGTGDEKLFF. Written as DNA, the CDR3 is TGCGCCAGCAGCTTAACCGGGACAGGGGATGAAAAACTGTTTTTT.

Worth noting for this clone: The junction does not match germline at one end; this may be a read error. The chain links TRBV7-9 to TRBJ2-5; D possibly corresponds to TRBD2 (6 bases). Germline assignment: CDR1 SEHNR and CDR2 FQNEAQ (reference sequence). CDR3 size: 14 residues. The CDR3 nucleotides are TGTTCCAGCAGTTCGACTAGACTGGACGAGACCCAGTACTTC. It specifies CSSSSTRLDETQYF.

V gene TRBV18 combines with J gene TRBJ2-7; D gene unclear. In germline, CDR1 is KGHSH, CDR2 LQKENI. The CDR3 contains 14 residues. Deletions cut 1 base from V and 4 bases from J, with 11 bases between. Here the CDR3 DNA reads TGTGCCAGCTCACCACTGCTACAGAATTACGAGCAGTACGTC. Its translation is CASSPLLQNYEQYV.